This T cell receptor beta chain was captured by sequencing in a study of somatic mutations in cytotoxic T cells in rheumatoid arthritis. Only in-frame clones appear in the TCRdb table, and some are missing; sequencing was by immunoSEQ multiplex PCR. The sample consists of 3,500 to 5,000 clones, 80% to 90% of them appearing once. The CDR3 sequence is 18 residues long. Germline CDR1 is SGHVS and CDR2 is FQNEAQ. V gave up 1 base and J gave up 0 bases, with 18 bases separating them. This sequence joins TRBV7-8 and TRBJ1-1; a possible D gene is TRBD1 (5 bases). The clonotype comes from a woman in her seventies with rheumatoid arthritis. Sequencing was performed on CD8+ T cells sorted from blood. CDR3 sequence: CASSLDGAGNMMNTEAFF. CDR3 sequence (DNA): TGTGCCAGCAGCTTAGACGGAGCAGGGAACATGATGAACACTGAAGCTTTCTTT.